The 20 T cell receptor beta chains given below trace back to one sample, sequenced in a study of technical replicates of blood from several donors. The data were produced by immunoSEQ multiplex PCR, yet TCRdb's version contains in-frame clones alone and is incomplete. The repertoire has 75,000 to 95,000 clones, about 94% of them found once; the top ten carry about 0.25%. Source material: T cells isolated from PBMCs. The receptors stem from a human donor in good health.

V and J are TRBV9 and TRBJ1-1; tentatively, D is TRBD1 (5 bases). The CDR3 length is 13 residues. Germline V lookup: CDR1 SGDLS, CDR2 YYNGEE. The germline V and J ends were trimmed by 4 bases and 0 bases, with 7 bases remaining between them. The CDR3 loop reads CASSPGMNTEAFF. DNA of the CDR3: TGTGCCAGCAGCCCAGGGATGAACACTGAAGCTTTCTTT.

The chain uses TRBV19 and TRBJ1-2; D may be TRBD1 (6 bases). V lost 6 bases to trimming and J lost 3 bases, with 20 bases between them. CDR1 and CDR2 from the germline V gene are LNHDA and SQIVND (reference sequence). This CDR3 spans 16 amino acids. The CDR3 nucleotides are TGTGCCAGTAGCCAAAGGACAGCTTTAAGGGACTATGGCTACACCTTC. As protein: CASSQRTALRDYGYTF. Full variable domain (missing parts from reference TRBV19 and TRBJ1-2): DGGITQSPKYLFRKEGQNVTLSCEQNLNHDAMYWYRQDPGQGLRLIYYSQIVNDFQKGDIAEGYSVSREKKESFPLTVTSAQKNPTAFYLCASSQRTALRDYGYTFGSGTRLTVV.

The chain has TRBV14 and TRBJ1-1, with 8 bases fitting TRBD1. This CDR3 spans 15 amino acids. The junction had 6 bases not matched to a gene; V was cut back by 1 base and J by 5 bases. CDR1 and CDR2 from the germline V gene are SGHDN and FVKESK. The CDR3 DNA reads TGTGCCAGCAGCCAAGGGGACAGGACCTCGACTGAAGCTTTCTTT. It yields the protein CASSQGDRTSTEAFF.

This clone was observed once. The chain employs TRBV12-1 and TRBJ1-5; no check of the table's D call, TRBD1, against the DNA was made. TRBV12-1 is a pseudogene locus. The CDR3 contains 17 residues. For the CDR3, the DNA is TGTGCCAGCAGCTTTGGGGCAGGGGGCTTTGGCAATCAGCCCCAGCATTTT. Translating it yields CASSFGAGGFGNQPQHF.

The table lists this clone with a count of one. The J gene is TRBJ2-3, the V gene TRBV9; 9 nucleotides line up with TRBD2. V shed 0 bases and J 2 bases; nucleotides not matched to a gene: 4. The CDR3 runs 16 residues. Germline CDR1 reads SGDLS; CDR2 reads YYNGEE. CDR3 sequence reads: CASSVGVAGVTDTQYF. As DNA, the CDR3 is TGTGCCAGCAGCGTAGGGGTAGCGGGGGTCACAGATACGCAGTATTTT.

J is TRBJ1-1 and V is TRBV5-6, with TRBD1 identical over 8 bases. The CDR3 sequence is 16 residues long. The germline V gene encodes CDR1 SGHDT and CDR2 YYEEEE. J lost 0 bases, V lost 2 bases, and 6 bases had no gene match. Here the CDR3 reads CASSLPRGLVNTEAFF. The CDR3 DNA sequence: TGTGCCAGCAGCTTACCCAGGGGGCTTGTGAACACTGAAGCTTTCTTT.

The chain employs TRBV7-8 and TRBJ1-1, with D unresolved. The germline gives CDR1 SGHVS, CDR2 FQNEAQ. The CDR3 consists of 13 residues. Trimming took off 4 bases at V and 1 base at J, with 7 bases between the two ends. The chain's CDR3 is CASSSQPNTEAFF. CDR3 DNA: TGTGCCAGCAGCTCACAGCCGAACACTGAAGCTTTCTTT.

The CDR3 loop reads CASSQEVTSGRPSYNEQFF. The CDR3 nucleotides are TGCGCCAGCAGCCAAGAAGTTACTAGCGGGAGGCCATCCTACAATGAGCAGTTCTTC. The chain employs TRBV4-1 and TRBJ2-1, with 12 bases lining up with TRBD2. This CDR3 contains 19 residues. Germline lookup yields CDR1 MGHRA and CDR2 YSYEKL. The V and J ends lost 0 bases and 1 base, in that order; junction bases with no gene match: 7.

This rearrangement joins TRBV7-9 to TRBJ2-7, with a possible D match to TRBD2 (6 bases). Germline assignment: CDR1 SEHNR and CDR2 FQNEAQ (reference sequence). V lost 6 bases, J lost 6 bases, and 15 bases lay in between. CDR3 size: 13 residues. CDR3 coding DNA: TGTGCCAGCAGTCCTATTGCCGGGGGCGAGCAGTACTTC. Translation gives CASSPIAGGEQYF.

The rearrangement uses TRBV28 and TRBJ1-5, with D hard to call. The germline V and J ends were trimmed by 5 bases and 6 bases, with 14 bases remaining between them. Per the germline V gene, CDR1 is MDHEN and CDR2 is SYDVKM. The CDR3 runs to 14 residues. The CDR3 spells CASSLPWGGQPQHF. CDR3 DNA sequence: TGTGCCAGCAGTCTCCCCTGGGGAGGTCAGCCCCAGCATTTT.

The chain recombines TRBV28 with TRBJ1-5; D ambiguous. From germline, CDR1 is MDHEN and CDR2 SYDVKM. Between the trimmed V and J ends, which lost 5 bases and 0 bases, there was a span of 8 bases. The CDR3 is made up of 14 amino acids. The CDR3 coding sequence is TGTGCCAGCAGTGGAGTTTATAGCAATCAGCCCCAGCATTTT. Amino acids: CASSGVYSNQPQHF.

This chain links TRBV6-1 with TRBJ1-5; the match to TRBD1 covers 9 bases. J gave up 0 bases and V 4 bases, and 1 base lay outside the gene matches. The CDR3 length is 15 residues. Germline assignment: CDR1 MNHNS and CDR2 SASEGT. CDR3 coding DNA: TGTGCCAGCAGTGTGGGACAGGGTAGCAATCAGCCCCAGCATTTT. It encodes CASSVGQGSNQPQHF.

This clone came up once. The chain recombines TRBV19 with TRBJ1-4; TRBD1 matches at 8 bases. The J segment lost 7 bases and the V segment lost 6 bases, leaving 10 bases of the junction unmatched. Per germline, CDR1 LNHDA and CDR2 SQIVND (reference sequence). The CDR3 totals 15 residues. CDR3: CASRTGEWVGEKLFF. DNA for the CDR3: TGTGCCAGTAGGACAGGGGAGTGGGTCGGTGAAAAACTGTTTTTT.

The chain combines TRBV7-2 with TRBJ2-7; 9 positions match TRBD1. The V and J ends lost 6 bases and 1 base, in that order; junction bases with no gene match: 7. The CDR3 loop spans 15 amino acids. Germline V gene data show CDR1 as SGHTA and CDR2 as FQGNSA. The CDR3 nucleotides read TGTGCCAGCAGGCTAGGACAGGGGAGATCCTACGAGCAGTACTTC. This sequence encodes CASRLGQGRSYEQYF.

V usage is TRBV28 and J usage is TRBJ1-2, with D hard to call. The CDR3 contains 14 residues. The V and J ends lost 5 bases and 2 bases respectively, with 12 bases between them. CDR1 MDHEN and CDR2 SYDVKM come from the germline V gene. This chain's CDR3 is CASSPTTGNYGYTF. The CDR3 DNA is TGTGCCAGCAGTCCCACGACGGGGAACTATGGCTACACCTTC.

This clone was observed a few times. The chain is built from TRBV19 and TRBJ2-2, with 10 nucleotides matching TRBD2. CDR1 and CDR2 (germline): LNHDA, SQIVND (reference sequence). V was clipped by 5 bases and J by 5 bases; unmatched bases: 11. The CDR3 covers 17 residues. In DNA, the CDR3 is TGTGCCAGTAGTTATGTCCTAGCGGGGGTAGGGACCGGGGAGCTGTTTTTT. Protein product: CASSYVLAGVGTGELFF.

The CDR3 here is CASAEEGTLFGGQYF. As DNA, the CDR3 is TGTGCCAGCGCAGAGGAAGGGACTCTCTTTGGAGGGCAGTACTTC. V and J are TRBV28 and TRBJ2-7, with TRBD2 as a possible D gene (6 bases). This CDR3 spans 15 amino acids. V dropped 8 bases and J dropped 9 bases, with 26 bases sitting between them. Looked up from germline, CDR1 is MDHEN and CDR2 is SYDVKM.

V gene TRBV20-1 combines with J gene TRBJ1-1, with D hard to call. V was clipped by 1 base and J by 8 bases, with 8 bases between them. Per germline, CDR1 DFQATT and CDR2 SNEGSKA (reference sequence). CDR3 size: 11 residues. The CDR3 is CSARVPFEAFF. CDR3 coding DNA: TGCAGTGCTAGAGTCCCCTTCGAAGCTTTCTTT.

J is TRBJ2-7 and V is TRBV7-6, with 10 bases matching TRBD1. The V gene's germline CDR1 is SGHVS and CDR2 FNYEAQ. The CDR3 has 14 residues. The V segment lost 5 bases and the J segment 5 bases; nucleotides outside the gene matches: 6. Here the CDR3 reads CASSPRQGANEQYF. The DNA for the CDR3 is TGTGCCAGCAGCCCGCGACAGGGGGCCAACGAGCAGTACTTC.

This chain connects TRBV7-2 to TRBJ2-2; 12 nucleotides align to TRBD2. The V segment lost 6 bases and the J segment 6 bases; nucleotides outside the gene matches: 2. Germline CDR1 reads SGHTA; CDR2 reads FQGNSA. This CDR3 comprises 14 residues. CDR3 loop: CASSLAGGPGELFF. The CDR3 DNA follows: TGTGCCAGCAGTCTAGCGGGAGGGCCCGGGGAGCTGTTTTTT.